The present entry profiles one T cell receptor beta chain with its context. Its matching antigen is unknown. CDR1 and CDR2 from the germline V gene are WSHSY and SAAADI. The CDR3 consists of 12 residues. Trimming cost V 8 bases and J 2 bases, with 10 bases left between them. The record originates from a study of shared clonotypes between healthy human individuals. As defined, naive CD8 cells were CD45RO-negative and positively selected for CCR7, with terminally differentiated effector memory CD45RA+ cells excluded. Profiling relied on immunoSEQ multiplex PCR, and the TCRdb table lists in-frame clones only, not all of them. The table has about 2 million clones, roughly 95% seen once. Study conclusions and caveats: Naive subsets tended to show greater estimated richness than memory subsets.

This TCR was recovered from a man aged 18-30 years in good health. Sequencing used naive CD8+ T cells sorted from blood. The V call is TRBV10-2, the J call TRBJ2-7; D gene unclear. CDR3 DNA: TGCGCCAGCGGTGGGTATACCTACGAGCAGTACTTC. It yields the protein CASGGYTYEQYF.